The clone carrying this T cell receptor (beta chain) was seen just once. The data belong to a study of blood T cell repertoires in COVID-19. Study-level information: Researchers got acute and convalescent COVID-19 samples from the United States, Italy and Spain. Sources were T cells, B-cell-depleted T cells, or PBMCs; the material itself was cDNA or gDNA.

As handled by the study authors: Scientists estimated how many nucleated cells there were by amplifying reference gene primers. Using immunoSEQ multiplex PCR, the repertoire was profiled, and TCRdb retains in-frame clones only, with some absent. Clone size and the V and J calls come from that table; the DNA yielded D and trimming. The sample yields 170,000 or so clones, 85% to 95% seen once. The CDR3 length is 15 residues. Germline lookup yields CDR1 SEHNR and CDR2 FQNEAQ (reference sequence). Trimming cost V 1 base and J 2 bases, with 11 bases left between them. J is TRBJ2-5 and V is TRBV7-9; D remains unclear. This receptor was identified in a man over 45 with acute or convalescent COVID-19. The material sequenced was peripheral blood. CDR3 sequence reads: CASSLEAQAQETQYF. The DNA for the CDR3 is TGTGCCAGCAGCTTAGAGGCTCAGGCACAAGAGACCCAGTACTTC. Variable domain in full (rest from reference TRBV7-9 and TRBJ2-5): DTGVSQNPRHKITKRGQNVTFRCDPISEHNRLYWYRQTLGQGPEFLTYFQNEAQLEKSRLLSDRFSAERPKGSFSTLEIQRTEQGDSAMYLCASSLEAQAQETQYFGPGTRLLVL.